These 12 T cell receptor beta chains share one sample of origin, sequenced in a study of blood T cell repertoires in COVID-19. TCRdb's copy holds only in-frame clones and misses some; the assay was immunoSEQ multiplex PCR. The sample has some 170,000 clones; approximately 90% are singletons. Sequenced: peripheral blood. These receptors were obtained from a woman in her forties or fifties with acute or convalescent COVID-19.

The chain recombines TRBV5-1 with TRBJ2-1, with 7 bases fitting TRBD1. V dropped 2 bases and J dropped 6; count of bases not matched to a gene: 8. CDR1 is SGHRS and CDR2 is YFSETQ in the germline V gene. The CDR3 extends over 15 amino acids. The CDR3, as DNA: TGCGCCAGCAGCTTAAGACAGGGATCCCCCAATGAGCAGTTCTTC. The encoded protein is CASSLRQGSPNEQFF.

The table lists this clone with a few counts. The CDR3 region is CASTQSRVVNTEAFF. The CDR3 bases are TGTGCCAGCACCCAAAGCCGGGTGGTGAACACTGAAGCTTTCTTT. The rearrangement links TRBV2 to TRBJ1-1; D gene unclear. V lost 7 bases and J 0 bases, leaving 15 bases between the germline ends. The length of the CDR3 is 15 residues. Germline CDR1 and CDR2: SNHLY and FYNNEI.

The chain recombines TRBV6-5 with TRBJ2-7, with D maybe TRBD1 (6 bases). V dropped 5 bases and J dropped 2 bases, with 13 bases sitting between them. This CDR3 has 14 residues. The germline V gene has CDR1 MNHEY and CDR2 SVGAGI. The CDR3 DNA sequence: TGTGCCAGCAGTCCACAGGGACATGCCTACGAGCAGTACTTC. Amino acids: CASSPQGHAYEQYF.

This sequence joins TRBV19 and TRBJ1-4; a possible D gene is TRBD1 (6 bases). Germline V lookup: CDR1 LNHDA, CDR2 SQIVND (reference sequence). Trimming stripped 6 bases from V and 6 bases from J, with 11 bases between. The CDR3 sequence is 13 residues long. In DNA, the CDR3 is TGTGCCAGTAGCAACTGGACAGATGAAAAACTGTTTTTT. Translated: CASSNWTDEKLFF.

V and J are TRBV2 and TRBJ2-1; no definite D call. V was trimmed by 5 bases and J by 0 bases, leaving 11 bases between them. The CDR3 spans 15 residues. The germline V gene has CDR1 SNHLY and CDR2 FYNNEI. For the CDR3, the DNA is TGTGCCAGCAGTCAAGACTCGTACTCCTACAATGAGCAGTTCTTC. Translated, it gives CASSQDSYSYNEQFF.

This chain connects TRBV3-1 (or the pseudogene TRBV3-2) to TRBJ2-3, with 11 bases fitting TRBD2. This CDR3 spans 14 amino acids. Germline V gene data show CDR1 as LGHDT and CDR2 as YNNKEL (reference sequence). After removal of 8 bases from V and 6 bases from J, the junction contained 7 bases not matched to a gene. The DNA for the CDR3 is TGTGCCAGCCAACTAGCGGGAGAGGCCGATACGCAGTATTTT. Its protein product is CASQLAGEADTQYF.

The J gene is TRBJ1-1, the V gene TRBV20-1; D is unresolved. CDR3 length: 11 amino acids. V was shortened by 5 bases and J by 1 base, with 5 bases between the two germline ends. The germline V gene has CDR1 DFQATT and CDR2 SNEGSKA (reference sequence). The CDR3, as DNA: TGCAGTGCTCCCTCGAACACTGAAGCTTTCTTT. Translation gives CSAPSNTEAFF.

The genes are TRBV30 and TRBJ1-2; D is ambiguous. This CDR3 has 12 residues. Per germline, CDR1 GTSNPN and CDR2 SVGIG (reference sequence). Trimming cost V 2 bases and J 3 bases, with 7 bases left between them. CDR3 nucleotides: TGTGCCTGGAGTTTTACAGACTATGGCTACACCTTC. Amino acid sequence: CAWSFTDYGYTF. The whole variable domain, filled in from reference TRBV30 and TRBJ1-2, reads SQTIHQWPATLVQPVGSPLSLECTVEGTSNPNLYWYRQAAGRGLQLLFYSVGIGQISSEVPQNLSASRPQDRQFILSSKKLLLSDSGFYLCAWSFTDYGYTFGSGTRLTVV.

The chain joins TRBV7-8 to TRBJ2-1; the match to TRBD2 covers 7 bases. This CDR3 contains 19 residues. V was pared by 3 bases and J by 0 bases, with 14 bases of the junction left unmatched. CDR1 and CDR2 from the germline V gene are SGHVS and FQNEAQ. The CDR3 region is CASSFVSGGGSSSYNEQFF. CDR3 sequence (DNA): TGTGCCAGCAGCTTTGTCTCGGGGGGTGGTTCTAGCTCCTACAATGAGCAGTTCTTC.

The rearrangement links TRBV9 to TRBJ2-7; the match to TRBD2 covers 7 bases. Germline CDR1 reads SGDLS; CDR2 reads YYNGEE. The CDR3 has 14 amino acids. With V trimmed by 4 bases and J by 2 bases, 6 bases remained unmatched. The CDR3 sequence: CASSWAGVPYEQYF. CDR3 bases: TGTGCCAGCAGCTGGGCGGGGGTGCCCTACGAGCAGTACTTC. Supplemented by reference TRBV9 and TRBJ2-7, the full variable domain reads DSGVTQTPKHLITATGQRVTLRCSPRSGDLSVYWYQQSLDQGLQFLIQYYNGEERAKGNILERFSAQQFPDLHSELNLSSLELGDSALYFCASSWAGVPYEQYFGPGTRLTVT.

The chain carries TRBV6-5 and TRBJ2-7, with 7 bases fitting TRBD1. Germline V CDR1 and CDR2: MNHEY, SVGAGI. The CDR3 extends over 15 amino acids. With V trimmed by 6 bases and J by 2 bases, 10 bases remained unmatched. The chain's CDR3 is CASRLEQGPTYEQYF. Written as DNA, the CDR3 is TGTGCCAGCAGGCTAGAACAGGGGCCGACCTACGAGCAGTACTTC.

V usage is TRBV6-5 and J usage is TRBJ1-1, with TRBD1 matching 8 bases. In germline, CDR1 is MNHEY, CDR2 SVGAGI. Losses at the gene ends were 7 bases for V and 0 bases for J; bases not matched to a gene: 7. The CDR3 has 15 amino acids. The CDR3 loop reads CASTPAGGMNTEAFF. The CDR3 DNA follows: TGTGCCAGCACCCCCGCAGGGGGCATGAACACTGAAGCTTTCTTT.